The 21 T cell receptor beta chains below come from one sample, sequenced in a study of blood T cell repertoires in COVID-19. Sequencing was performed with immunoSEQ multiplex PCR; in TCRdb, only in-frame clones are kept and a portion is missing. Of 150,000 to 200,000 clones listed, around 87% were seen once; the top ten hold about 26%. Material: PBMCs or T cells enriched from blood (not recorded which). These receptors came from a woman in her thirties or forties in a cohort exposed to, infected with or recovered from COVID-19 (not recorded which).

This clone was picked up a small number of times. The genes are TRBV29-1 and TRBJ1-1, with D possibly matching TRBD1 (5 bases). Trimming shortened V by 7 bases and J by 4 bases, and 10 bases separated the two germline ends. The germline V gene encodes CDR1 SQVTM and CDR2 ANQGSEA. The CDR3 is made up of 11 amino acids. CDR3 sequence: CSGTQLTEAFF. In DNA form, the CDR3 reads TGCAGCGGGACACAGCTCACTGAAGCTTTCTTT.

For the CDR3, the DNA is TGTGCCAGTAGTATCCAGGCAGGGGGCTTGAATGAGCAGTTCTTC. The encoded protein is CASSIQAGGLNEQFF. The J gene is TRBJ2-1, the V gene TRBV19; 8 positions agree with TRBD1. Trimming at V came to 3 bases and at J to 7 bases, leaving 8 bases not matched to a gene. The CDR3 is made up of 15 amino acids. Germline CDR1 is LNHDA and CDR2 is SQIVND (reference sequence).

The chain combines TRBV5-5 with TRBJ1-2; 7 bases align to TRBD1. The ends lost 4 bases at V and 6 bases at J; junction bases unmatched: 18. The CDR3 is made up of 17 amino acids. Germline values: CDR1 SGHKS, CDR2 YYEKEE (reference sequence). CDR3 DNA sequence: TGTGCCAGCAGCCCGAGAGACAGGGTTTATTCGAAGGATGGCTACACCTTC. This codes for CASSPRDRVYSKDGYTF.

The chain recombines TRBV9 with TRBJ2-5, with TRBD2 identical over 16 bases. CDR3 length: 18 amino acids. J was trimmed by 5 bases and V by 3 bases; bases with no gene match: 10. Germline V gene sequence: CDR1 SGDLS, CDR2 YYNGEE. The CDR3 bases are TGTGCCAGCAGCGCATCCGGGACTAGCGGGGGGGCCGAGGAGACCCAGTACTTC. The encoded protein is CASSASGTSGGAEETQYF.

The chain joins TRBV7-2 to TRBJ2-3; D uncertain. The germline gives CDR1 SGHTA, CDR2 FQGNSA. With 5 bases removed from V and 2 bases from J, the gap between germline ends came to 14 bases. The CDR3 consists of 15 residues. CDR3 in amino acids: CASSALAANTDTQYF. CDR3 coding DNA: TGTGCCAGCAGCGCCTTAGCAGCGAACACAGATACGCAGTATTTT.

J is TRBJ2-7 and V is TRBV19, with TRBD1 matching over 11 bases. Per germline, CDR1 LNHDA and CDR2 SQIVND (reference sequence). This CDR3 has 14 amino acids. V shed 5 bases and J 6 bases; nucleotides not matched to a gene: 6. CDR3 sequence reads: CASSPGTGGLEQYF. As DNA, the CDR3 is TGTGCCAGTAGTCCCGGGACAGGGGGGCTCGAGCAGTACTTC.

The chain carries TRBV11-2 and TRBJ1-6; 7 positions agree with TRBD1. Trimming cost V 0 bases and J 10 bases; bases outside gene matches: 6. Germline V CDR1 and CDR2: SGHAT, FQNNGV. The CDR3 has 15 residues. The CDR3 is CASSLDVGGLSPLHF. CDR3 bases: TGTGCCAGCAGCTTAGATGTAGGGGGCCTCTCACCCCTCCACTTT.

J is TRBJ2-1 and V is TRBV11-2; D unresolved. Trimming removed 1 base from V and 0 bases from J, with 7 bases in between. Germline V lookup: CDR1 SGHAT, CDR2 FQNNGV. CDR3 size: 15 residues. The CDR3 bases are TGTGCCAGCAGCTTAGCCGGTAGCTCCTACAATGAGCAGTTCTTC. It encodes CASSLAGSSYNEQFF.

The CDR3 sequence: CASSGGRDRNIWGETQYF. CDR3 in DNA: TGTGCCAGCAGTGGGGGGCGGGACAGGAACATTTGGGGCGAGACCCAGTACTTC. The V call is TRBV2, the J call TRBJ2-5; 8 nucleotides match TRBD1. The CDR3 consists of 18 residues. Germline V gene lookup returns CDR1 SNHLY and CDR2 FYNNEI. The junction had 18 bases not matched to a gene; V was cut back by 4 bases and J by 5 bases.

The rearrangement joins TRBV5-5 to TRBJ1-2; D unresolved. CDR3 length: 14 residues. V shed 6 bases and J shed 1 base, with 13 bases lying between them. Per the germline V gene, CDR1 is SGHKS and CDR2 is YYEKEE (reference sequence). The CDR3 sequence is CASTQEAGNYGYTF. DNA of the CDR3: TGTGCCAGCACCCAGGAGGCGGGTAACTATGGCTACACCTTC.

V and J are TRBV6-5 and TRBJ1-1, with a weak D call TRBD1 (5 bases). In germline, CDR1 is MNHEY, CDR2 SVGAGI. Trimming took off 7 bases at V and 5 bases at J, with 14 bases between the two ends. The CDR3 covers 13 residues. The CDR3 here is CASNPTAGTEAFF. For the CDR3, the DNA is TGTGCCAGCAACCCGACAGCAGGGACTGAAGCTTTCTTT.

The V and J genes are TRBV30 and TRBJ2-5; 11 nucleotides match TRBD2. The CDR3 consists of 14 residues. CDR1 GTSNPN and CDR2 SVGIG come from the germline V gene (reference sequence). The V segment lost 7 bases and the J segment 12 bases; nucleotides outside the gene matches: 16. The CDR3 DNA sequence: TGTGCCTCTGTGCATAGCGGGGGGGGACCCAAAAAGTACTTC. This gives the protein CASVHSGGGPKKYF.

The chain is built from TRBV5-6 and TRBJ2-7, with 10 bases identical to TRBD2. The germline gives CDR1 SGHDT, CDR2 YYEEEE. This CDR3 contains 13 residues. The junction had 4 bases not matched to a gene; V was cut back by 6 bases and J by 4 bases. CDR3 DNA sequence: TGTGCCAGCAACAGCGGGAGGGGGTACGAGCAGTACTTC. It translates to CASNSGRGYEQYF.

This rearrangement joins TRBV6-5 to TRBJ1-2; D is unclear. CDR3 length: 13 residues. Germline V gives CDR1 MNHEY, CDR2 SVGAGI. Trimming pared 3 bases from V and 4 bases from J, leaving 9 bases between. CDR3 sequence reads: CASSYSVLYGYTF. Here the CDR3 DNA reads TGTGCCAGCAGTTATTCTGTCCTCTATGGCTACACCTTC.

The chain has TRBV6-5 and TRBJ1-5, with a tentative D call TRBD1 (5 bases). Trimming removed 6 bases at V and 5 bases at J, with 17 bases between. CDR3 length: 15 residues. Germline CDR1 MNHEY, CDR2 SVGAGI. The CDR3 is CASRANFGGDQPQHF. The CDR3 region has the DNA TGTGCCAGCAGGGCGAACTTCGGAGGGGATCAGCCCCAGCATTTT.

This clone was picked up one time. This chain's CDR3 is CASSLTAGGRYEKLFF. For the CDR3, the DNA is TGTGCCAGCAGTTTAACAGCGGGGGGGCGGTACGAAAAACTGTTTTTT. The chain joins TRBV28 to TRBJ1-4, with a tentative D call TRBD1 (6 bases). The germline V and J ends were trimmed by 2 bases and 8 bases, with 18 bases remaining between them. There are 16 residues in the CDR3. Germline V gene lookup returns CDR1 MDHEN and CDR2 SYDVKM.

The rearrangement links TRBV19 to TRBJ1-2; D ambiguous. The ends were cut back, 3 bases at V and 7 bases at J, with 24 bases in the middle. Per the germline V gene, CDR1 is LNHDA and CDR2 is SQIVND (reference sequence). The CDR3 has 17 amino acids. CDR3 in DNA: TGTGCCAGTAGTATGGCTGGGCAGGAGGCCCCTTTCGCTGGCTACACCTTC. It yields the protein CASSMAGQEAPFAGYTF.

Concerning this clone: Other DNA sequences of this sample code for an identical CDR3. The rearrangement links TRBV19 to TRBJ1-2; no firm D call. V was clipped by 1 base and J by 8 bases, with 8 bases between them. The germline V gene has CDR1 LNHDA and CDR2 SQIVND (reference sequence). The CDR3 consists of 12 residues. Written as DNA, the CDR3 is TGTGCCAGTAGTATAGGCAGTTCCGGCTACACCTTC. This codes for CASSIGSSGYTF.

The rearrangement uses TRBV7-9 and TRBJ2-1; the D gene is possibly TRBD1 (5 bases). Germline lookup yields CDR1 SEHNR and CDR2 FQNEAQ (reference sequence). The CDR3 runs to 14 residues. Trimming removed 7 bases at V and 5 bases at J, with 15 bases between. This CDR3 is CASTFGAENNEQFF. The CDR3 bases are TGTGCCAGCACCTTTGGGGCGGAGAACAATGAGCAGTTCTTC.

In DNA, the CDR3 is TGTGCCAGCAGCGAGGGGACTTTCATCCATGAGCAGTTCTTC. This sequence encodes CASSEGTFIHEQFF. The rearrangement links TRBV3-1 (or the pseudogene TRBV3-2) to TRBJ2-1, with a tentative D call TRBD2 (6 bases). The germline V and J ends were trimmed by 5 bases and 8 bases, with 16 bases remaining between them. CDR3 length: 14 amino acids. Germline V gene sequence: CDR1 LGHDT, CDR2 YNNKEL (reference sequence).

The gene calls are TRBV5-1 and TRBJ2-5; 8 bases map to TRBD2. CDR1 and CDR2 from the germline V gene are SGHRS and YFSETQ. The CDR3 runs 15 residues. Trimming took 6 bases from V and 1 from J; bases not matched to a gene: 8. The CDR3 nucleotides are TGCGCCAGCACCCCCGGCGGGGGGTTCCAAGAGACCCAGTACTTC. Protein sequence: CASTPGGGFQETQYF.